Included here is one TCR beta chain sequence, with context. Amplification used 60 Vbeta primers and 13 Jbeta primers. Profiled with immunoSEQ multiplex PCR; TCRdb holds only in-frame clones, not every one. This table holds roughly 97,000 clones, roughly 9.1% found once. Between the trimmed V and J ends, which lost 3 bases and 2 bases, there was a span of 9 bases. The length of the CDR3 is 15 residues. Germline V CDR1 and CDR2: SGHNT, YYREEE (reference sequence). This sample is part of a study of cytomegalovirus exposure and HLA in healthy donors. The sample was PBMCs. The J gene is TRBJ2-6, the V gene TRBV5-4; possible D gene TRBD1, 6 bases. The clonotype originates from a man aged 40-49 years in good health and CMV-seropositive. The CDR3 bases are TGTGCCAGCAGCTCCTCAGGGGCTGGGGCCAACGTCCTGACTTTC. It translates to CASSSSGAGANVLTF. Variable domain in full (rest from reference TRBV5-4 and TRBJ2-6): ETGVTQSPTHLIKTRGQQVTLRCSSQSGHNTVSWYQQALGQGPQFIFQYYREEENGRGNFPPRFSGLQFPNYSSELNVNALELDDSALYLCASSSSGAGANVLTFGAGSRLTVL.